This T cell receptor (beta chain) is from a study of response to subunit inactivated influenza vaccine (dated by TCRdb to the late 2010s). In terms of the full investigation: Deep quantitative T cell receptor repertoire profiling was used in the study to track responses to a trivalent subunit inactivated influenza vaccine. Broad study findings and their caveats: It was suggested by the authors that each seasonal influenza vaccination may recruit only a limited number of new T cells.

A word on this clonotype: This receptor's antigen is unknown. Base qualities are not recorded, but no much larger clone differs from it by a single base.

Its CDR3 holds 18 amino acids, cysteine through phenylalanine. Just the 54-base CDR3 DNA is kept, in frame starting at base 1. CDR1 and CDR2 are read off the germline V gene (reference sequence) as SGHNT and YYREEE. Compared with germline, V lacks 4 bases and J lacks 0 bases; bases without a gene match: 5. Libraries were built with RT-PCR. The sequencer was an Illumina HiSeq 2500. The public sequencing data were trimmed at Q25 with fastp and processed into clonotypes with MiXCR by TCRdb, which kept only in-frame beta chains. CDR3 protein duplicates are merged, each entry listing the most common genes and DNA. Here the sample has about 540,000 distinct CDR3 sequences; under 30% occur a single time. The ten largest clones add up to 2.5% to 3% of the sample. These sequences were also reported in another study, on T cells expressing NK-cell markers. As described in the second report: The TCR beta cDNA libraries were made using 5'RACE template switching, a step that added both a universal primer site and unique molecular identifiers. In sorted CD3+CD56+NKG2C+, CD3+CD56+NKG2C- and CD3+CD56-NKG2C+ T-cell subsets from eight donors, TCR beta-chain repertoires were profiled. Among the eight sequenced donors, only one was HCMV-seronegative, while the other seven were HCMV-seropositive. To restrict sorting to alphabetaTCR-expressing T cells, an anti-gammadeltaTCR antibody was added in several experiments. For roughly six donors, the dominant CD3+CD56+NKG2C+ clonotypes were among the top 10 CD8+ clonotypes and accounted for roughly 1.0-7.5% of CD8+ T cells. Those dominant clonotypes were again the most abundant among CD3+CD56-NKG2C+ cells in a few donors, at about 25-60.1%. Whether the expanded NKG2C-expressing T cell clones were specific for HCMV antigens remained unclear. The study sequenced eight donors, all healthy volunteers chosen at random: three men and five women. A commercial ELISA kit detecting HCMV-specific IgG in serum was used to determine HCMV serostatus. Ficoll density gradient centrifugation was used to isolate peripheral blood mononuclear cells from blood. CD4+ and CD8+ T cells were isolated from PBMC by magnetic immunoseparation with Miltenyi isolation kits. Priming for cDNA synthesis came from the TCR beta constant segment, and two successive PCR amplification steps followed. Libraries were sequenced as 2 x 150 bp reads on Illumina HiSeq 2000/2500, MiSeq or NextSeq. MIGEC was used to demultiplex reads and group reads by UMI, and MiTCR was used to assemble and quantify clonotypes. To exclude erroneous sequences, any TCR cDNA sequence not supported by at least two reads was discarded. Downstream repertoire analysis used the tcR package, and clonotypes were matched across fractions by CDR3 nucleotide sequence plus V segment. Antigen specificity was annotated against VDJdb with VDJmatch, allowing one amino acid substitution in CDR3.

The receptor was derived from a man in his forties or fifties who received an inactivated influenza vaccine. Donor details come from another sample of the same person, matched by shared clones. This chain is built from TRBV5-4 and TRBJ2-1, with 15 bases matching TRBD2. The sequenced sample was CD4+ T cells sorted from PBMCs, obtained 11 to 12 days after vaccination. The CDR3 loop reads CASSGTSGGSSSYNEQFF. The nucleotide sequence reads TGTGCCAGCAGCGGGACTAGCGGGGGGTCGAGCTCCTACAATGAGCAGTTCTTC.